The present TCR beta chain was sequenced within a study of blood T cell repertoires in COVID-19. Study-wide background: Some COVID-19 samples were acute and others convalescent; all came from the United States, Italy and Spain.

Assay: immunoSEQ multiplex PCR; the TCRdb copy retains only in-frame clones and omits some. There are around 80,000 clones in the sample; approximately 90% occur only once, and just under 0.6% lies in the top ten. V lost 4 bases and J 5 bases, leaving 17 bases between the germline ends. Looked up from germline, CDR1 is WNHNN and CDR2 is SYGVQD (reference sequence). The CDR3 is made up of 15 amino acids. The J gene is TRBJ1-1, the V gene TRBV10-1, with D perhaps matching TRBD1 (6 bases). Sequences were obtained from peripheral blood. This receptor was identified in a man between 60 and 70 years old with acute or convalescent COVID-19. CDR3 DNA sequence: TGCGCCAGCAGTGGATACAGGGCTGGAAGGACTGAAGCTTTCTTT. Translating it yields CASSGYRAGRTEAFF.